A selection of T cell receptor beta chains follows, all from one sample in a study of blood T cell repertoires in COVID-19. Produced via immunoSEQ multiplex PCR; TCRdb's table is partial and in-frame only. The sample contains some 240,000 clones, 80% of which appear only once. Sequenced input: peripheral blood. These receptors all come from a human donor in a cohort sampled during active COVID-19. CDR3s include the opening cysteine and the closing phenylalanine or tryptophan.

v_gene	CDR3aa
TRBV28	CASHIQGQGTQYF
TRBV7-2	CASSFMGGDTQYF
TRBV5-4	CASSTGGSSYNEQFF
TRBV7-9	CASSLVSGQVGEQYF
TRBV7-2	CASSLRGSGEQYF
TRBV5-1	CASSLTGQGNTIYF
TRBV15	CATSRPRTYEQYF
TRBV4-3	CASSQDRVSGNTIYF
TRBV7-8	CASSLAGGQTYEQYF
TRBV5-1	CASSSGLGVGTGELFF
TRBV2	CASKPGLAMREQYF
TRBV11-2	CASSLETSGGWGDTQYF
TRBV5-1	CASSLSGIKGNTIYF
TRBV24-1	CATSGGDQETQYF
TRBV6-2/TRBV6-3	CASSYDRGDYGYTF
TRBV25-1	CASSATRPYEQYF
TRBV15	CATSTVGGEETQYF